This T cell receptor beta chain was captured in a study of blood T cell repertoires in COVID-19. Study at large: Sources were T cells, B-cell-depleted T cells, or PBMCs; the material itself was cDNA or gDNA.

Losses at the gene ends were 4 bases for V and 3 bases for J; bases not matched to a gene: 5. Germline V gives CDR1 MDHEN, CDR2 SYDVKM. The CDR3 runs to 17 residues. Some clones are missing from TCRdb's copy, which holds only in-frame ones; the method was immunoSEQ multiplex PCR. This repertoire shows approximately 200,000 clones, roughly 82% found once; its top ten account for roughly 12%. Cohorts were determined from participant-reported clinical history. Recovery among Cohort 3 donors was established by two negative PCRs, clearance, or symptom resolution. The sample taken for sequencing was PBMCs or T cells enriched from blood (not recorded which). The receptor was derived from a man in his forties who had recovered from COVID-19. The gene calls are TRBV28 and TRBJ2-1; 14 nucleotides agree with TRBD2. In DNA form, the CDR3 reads TGTGCCAGCAGTTCTTCAGGGACTAGCGGGAGCTACAATGAGCAGTTCTTC. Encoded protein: CASSSSGTSGSYNEQFF.